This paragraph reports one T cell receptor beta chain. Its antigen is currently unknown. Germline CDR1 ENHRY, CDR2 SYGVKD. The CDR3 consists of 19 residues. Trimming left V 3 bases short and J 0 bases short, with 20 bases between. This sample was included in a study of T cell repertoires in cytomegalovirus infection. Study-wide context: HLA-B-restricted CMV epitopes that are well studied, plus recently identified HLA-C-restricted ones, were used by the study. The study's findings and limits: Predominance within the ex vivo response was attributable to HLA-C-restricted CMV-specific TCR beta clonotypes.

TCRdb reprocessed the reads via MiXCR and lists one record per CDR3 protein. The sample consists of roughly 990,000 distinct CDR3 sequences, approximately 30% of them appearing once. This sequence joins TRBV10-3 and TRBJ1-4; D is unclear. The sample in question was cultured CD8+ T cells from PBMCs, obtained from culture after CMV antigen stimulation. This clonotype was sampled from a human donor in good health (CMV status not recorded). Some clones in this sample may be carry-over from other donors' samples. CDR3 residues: CAISDYSSGSGSTNEKLFF. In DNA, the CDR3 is TGTGCCATCAGTGATTACAGTTCGGGATCTGGGTCAACTAATGAAAAACTGTTTTTT.